Presented here are 13 T cell receptor beta chains from one specimen sequenced in a study of blood T cell repertoires in COVID-19. Using immunoSEQ multiplex PCR, the repertoire was profiled, and TCRdb retains in-frame clones only, with some absent. Of around 300,000 clones in the sample, roughly 88% were seen once. Material: peripheral blood. Receptors were obtained from a woman aged 45-65 years with active or convalescent COVID-19.

This clone came up once. The V and J genes are TRBV6-5 and TRBJ1-1; D gene uncertain. The V and J ends lost 7 bases and 2 bases respectively, with 17 bases between them. The CDR3 spans 15 residues. CDR1 is MNHEY and CDR2 is SVGAGI in the germline V gene. The CDR3 protein is CASTQRYGINTEAFF. The CDR3 coding sequence is TGTGCCAGCACCCAAAGGTACGGGATAAACACTGAAGCTTTCTTT.

The V and J genes are TRBV4-1 and TRBJ2-3; 11 nucleotides agree with TRBD2. The CDR3 length is 15 residues. Germline loops: CDR1 MGHRA, CDR2 YSYEKL. V lost 4 bases, J lost 6 bases, and 6 bases stayed unmatched. In DNA form, the CDR3 reads TGCGCCAGCAGCCTTAGCGGGAGGGGGGGTGATACGCAGTATTTT. Protein product: CASSLSGRGGDTQYF.

This clone came up a few times. V is TRBV3-1 (or the pseudogene TRBV3-2) and J is TRBJ1-6, with TRBD1 matching over 7 bases. CDR1 and CDR2 (germline): LGHDT, YNNKEL (reference sequence). This CDR3 has 14 amino acids. Losses at the gene ends were 0 bases for V and 8 bases for J; bases not matched to a gene: 1. DNA of the CDR3: TGTGCCAGCAGCCAAGATGACAGGGATTCACCCCTCCACTTT. Encoded protein: CASSQDDRDSPLHF.

DNA of the CDR3: TGTGCCAGCAGTGGATCCTTGGGCGCCCTCTCTGGGGCCAACGTCCTGACTTTC. Its protein product is CASSGSLGALSGANVLTF. V usage is TRBV25-1 and J usage is TRBJ2-6; unclear D gene. The CDR3 consists of 18 residues. Germline V gene lookup returns CDR1 MGHDK and CDR2 SYGVNS. V was trimmed by 4 bases and J by 0 bases, leaving 16 bases between them.

The J gene is TRBJ2-7, the V gene TRBV6-2 or TRBV6-3, with TRBD2 matching over 15 bases. V shed 5 bases, J shed 4 bases, and the junction held 21 bases outside the gene matches. The CDR3 sequence is 21 residues long. Per germline, CDR1 MNHEY and CDR2 SVGEGT. CDR3 protein: CASSPRDRGLAGGPWDYEQYF. The CDR3 coding sequence is TGTGCCAGCAGTCCCCGGGACAGGGGACTAGCGGGAGGCCCCTGGGATTACGAGCAGTACTTC.

The V gene is TRBV10-1, the J gene TRBJ1-2, with 7 bases lining up with TRBD1. This CDR3 has 14 amino acids. V lost 5 bases and J lost 4; bases outside the gene matches: 7. Per the germline V gene, CDR1 is WNHNN and CDR2 is SYGVQD (reference sequence). As DNA, the CDR3 is TGCGCCAGCAGTTCATTTCAGGGGGGCTATGGCTACACCTTC. Protein: CASSSFQGGYGYTF.

The chain's CDR3 is CASSPGQSTDTQYF. The CDR3 nucleotides read TGTGCCAGCTCACCGGGACAGAGCACAGATACGCAGTATTTT. The V gene is TRBV18, the J gene TRBJ2-3; 7 bases are a match to TRBD1. Trimming took 3 bases from V and 0 from J; bases not matched to a gene: 0. The CDR3 spans 14 residues. Germline CDR1 is KGHSH and CDR2 is LQKENI.

The chain has TRBV10-3 and TRBJ1-5; the D is unclear. Trimming removed 3 bases at V and 5 bases at J, with 11 bases between. This CDR3 is 14 amino acids long. Germline V gives CDR1 ENHRY, CDR2 SYGVKD. The CDR3 coding sequence is TGTGCCATCAGTGACCTTAGTCGCGATCAGCCCCAGCATTTT. Protein sequence: CAISDLSRDQPQHF.

This clone appeared a few times. This chain links TRBV19 with TRBJ1-6; 9 bases agree with TRBD1. Germline CDR1 and CDR2: LNHDA and SQIVND (reference sequence). Trimming removed 10 bases from V and 9 bases from J; junction bases left unmatched: 13. This CDR3 comprises 15 residues. As DNA, the CDR3 is TGTGCCACCCAAGGGGTTACAGGGGGCAGTTCACCCCTCCACTTT. This codes for CATQGVTGGSSPLHF.

A single count supports this clone. This chain connects TRBV6-5 to TRBJ1-6; TRBD1 aligns across 8 bases. Germline V lookup: CDR1 MNHEY, CDR2 SVGAGI. This CDR3 contains 15 residues. V shed 8 bases and J 7 bases; nucleotides not matched to a gene: 10. The CDR3, as DNA: TGTGCCAGCGCCGGGACAGGAACGGAAAATTCACCCCTCCACTTT. This encodes CASAGTGTENSPLHF.

The chain couples TRBV30 to TRBJ1-1; the match to TRBD1 covers 7 bases. This CDR3 comprises 15 residues. Per germline, CDR1 GTSNPN and CDR2 SVGIG (reference sequence). The V segment lost 4 bases and the J segment 0 bases; nucleotides outside the gene matches: 8. CDR3 protein: CAWTLAGQMNTEAFF. In DNA form, the CDR3 reads TGTGCCTGGACCCTGGCGGGACAGATGAACACTGAAGCTTTCTTT.

This clone was observed a few times. The chain recombines TRBV15 with TRBJ2-3; maybe TRBD2 (6 bases). V was trimmed by 0 bases and J by 2 bases, leaving 18 bases between them. There are 18 residues in the CDR3. Germline CDR1 and CDR2: LNHNV and YYDKDF (reference sequence). In nucleotides, the CDR3 is TGTGCCACCAGCAGAGATACAGTGGGCGGGGCATACACAGATACGCAGTATTTT. This sequence encodes CATSRDTVGGAYTDTQYF.

The J gene is TRBJ1-5, the V gene TRBV24-1; 7 bases match TRBD1. The germline gives CDR1 KGHDR, CDR2 SFDVKD. V trimming: 2 bases; J trimming: 7 bases; junction bases outside the gene matches: 16. The CDR3 spans 18 residues. For the CDR3, the DNA is TGTGCCACCAGTGATTCGACAGGGTTATCGGACAGACGCCAGCCCCAGCATTTT. Amino acids: CATSDSTGLSDRRQPQHF.